Listed here are 22 T cell receptor beta chains from one sample, sequenced in a study of T cell repertoires in breast cancer. Unpaired genes were suppressed by blocking oligonucleotides during a second nested PCR. TCRdb passed the emulsion pairing reads through MiXCR, listing each CDR3 protein once. The sample consists of about 40,000 distinct CDR3 sequences, about 41% of them appearing once. The expanded emulsion RT-PCR method captured paired alpha and beta chains from CD8+ T cells. Sequenced: CD8+ T cells. These receptors originate from a pool of human donors with breast cancer or a healthy control (not recorded which).

This clonotype was detected only a few times. V and J are TRBV19 and TRBJ1-1; D may be TRBD1 (5 bases). Trimming stripped 4 bases from V and 6 bases from J, with 9 bases between. CDR3 length: 12 residues. CDR1 and CDR2 (germline): LNHDA, SQIVND (reference sequence). In DNA, the CDR3 is TGTGCCAGTAGTAGGCAGGGTTCTGAAGCTTTCTTT. Encoded protein: CASSRQGSEAFF.

V usage is TRBV20-1 and J usage is TRBJ1-1; tentative D call: TRBD1 (5 bases). The ends were cut back, 0 bases at V and 1 base at J, with 12 bases in the middle. Germline assignment: CDR1 DFQATT and CDR2 SNEGSKA (reference sequence). CDR3 length: 15 amino acids. The CDR3 loop reads CSARDPGQGNTEAFF. As DNA, the CDR3 is TGCAGTGCTAGAGATCCAGGGCAGGGGAACACTGAAGCTTTCTTT.

CDR3 protein: CAARPDMGSYNEQFF. In DNA form, the CDR3 reads TGTGCTGCGAGACCTGATATGGGCTCCTACAATGAGCAGTTCTTC. The chain combines TRBV27 with TRBJ2-1; D gene uncertain. The CDR3 has 15 amino acids. Germline V gene data show CDR1 as MNHEY and CDR2 as SMNVEV (reference sequence).

This clonotype was detected a few times. The chain employs TRBV6-1 and TRBJ1-1; 8 bases are a match to TRBD1. The V gene's germline CDR1 is MNHNS and CDR2 SASEGT. J was trimmed by 6 bases and V by 5 bases; bases with no gene match: 11. The CDR3 contains 15 residues. CDR3 coding DNA: TGTGCCAGCAGTCAGACAGGGGATGGCGTCGCTGAAGCTTTCTTT. Translated: CASSQTGDGVAEAFF.

The V and J genes are TRBV5-1 and TRBJ1-3; no clear D gene. The CDR3 is 14 amino acids. The germline V gene has CDR1 SGHRS and CDR2 YFSETQ. Between the trimmed V and J ends, which lost 0 bases and 6 bases, there was a span of 10 bases. The CDR3 DNA reads TGCGCCAGCAGCTTGGGTGGCCGACAAAACACCATATATTTT. It codes for CASSLGGRQNTIYF.

This clonotype was seen just once. The genes are TRBV4-2 and TRBJ2-7; D possibly corresponds to TRBD1 (6 bases). The CDR3 length is 13 residues. CDR1 is LGHNA and CDR2 is YNFKEQ in the germline V gene. V shed 4 bases and J shed 2 bases, with 9 bases lying between them. The CDR3 coding sequence is TGTGCCAGCAGCCGAGAGGGGGCCTACGAGCAGTACTTC. It codes for CASSREGAYEQYF.

As concerns this clonotype: A much bigger clone sits one base away, suggesting this may be a read error. The rearrangement links TRBV2 to TRBJ1-6, with D maybe TRBD1 (6 bases). This CDR3 is built from 14 residues. Germline V gene data show CDR1 as SNHLY and CDR2 as FYNNEI. The CDR3 loop reads CASSEGDRNSPLRF. The CDR3 DNA is TGTGCCAGCAGTGAGGGAGACAGGAATTCACCCCTCCGCTTT.

The chain combines TRBV20-1 with TRBJ2-1, with D tentatively TRBD2 (6 bases). The germline V and J ends were trimmed by 3 bases and 5 bases, with 14 bases remaining between them. Looked up from germline, CDR1 is DFQATT and CDR2 is SNEGSKA (reference sequence). The CDR3 consists of 14 residues. In DNA form, the CDR3 reads TGCAGTGCTAGTAAGCCGGGAGCTAACAATGAGCAGTTCTTC. Its translation is CSASKPGANNEQFF.

This chain connects TRBV27 to TRBJ2-5; 9 nucleotides align to TRBD2. The CDR3 length is 17 residues. The trim removed 5 bases at V and 5 bases at J, leaving 15 bases unmatched. CDR1 is MNHEY and CDR2 is SMNVEV in the germline V gene (reference sequence). In DNA, the CDR3 is TGTGCCAGCAGTCCGAACCCAGTAGCGGGAGCGCGGGAGACCCAGTACTTC. It encodes CASSPNPVAGARETQYF.

The sample holds one count of this clonotype. The chain carries TRBV20-1 and TRBJ1-1, with D unresolved. There are 12 residues in the CDR3. Trimming removed 4 bases from V and 6 bases from J, with 12 bases in between. Germline assignment: CDR1 DFQATT and CDR2 SNEGSKA (reference sequence). CDR3 loop: CSAKGVGAEAFF. For the CDR3, the DNA is TGCAGTGCTAAAGGAGTCGGGGCTGAAGCTTTCTTT.

To note about this clonotype: Compared with germline, one end of the junction differs, possibly owing to a read error. This sequence joins TRBV20-1 and TRBJ1-6, with D perhaps matching TRBD1 (5 bases). Looked up from germline, CDR1 is DFQATT and CDR2 is SNEGSKA (reference sequence). The CDR3 is 16 residues long. In DNA form, the CDR3 reads TGCAGTGCCCCAACCCCCGGGGCCACCTATAAGTCACCCCTCCACTTT. Its translation is CSAPTPGATYKSPLHF.

The chain recombines TRBV19 with TRBJ2-5; D ambiguous. V lost 1 base and J lost 4, with 7 bases in between. The CDR3 has 13 residues. In germline, CDR1 is LNHDA, CDR2 SQIVND (reference sequence). The CDR3 is CASSIGLGETQYF. For the CDR3, the DNA is TGTGCCAGTAGTATAGGTCTAGGAGAGACCCAGTACTTC.

The chain recombines TRBV3-1 with TRBJ1-2; the D is unclear. Looked up from germline, CDR1 is LGHDT and CDR2 is YNNKEL (reference sequence). Trimming took off 0 bases at V and 8 bases at J, with 10 bases between the two ends. The CDR3 runs 13 residues. The CDR3 loop is CASSQEKSPGYTF. The CDR3 coding sequence is TGTGCCAGCAGCCAAGAAAAAAGTCCCGGCTACACCTTC.

This clonotype came up many times. CDR3 protein: CSAQSPYNTEAFF. In DNA form, the CDR3 reads TGCAGTGCTCAATCGCCATATAACACTGAAGCTTTCTTT. The genes are TRBV20-1 and TRBJ1-1, with D unresolved. Trimming shortened V by 5 bases and J by 2 bases, and 12 bases separated the two germline ends. Germline assignment: CDR1 DFQATT and CDR2 SNEGSKA (reference sequence). The CDR3 is made up of 13 amino acids.

The V and J genes are TRBV7-3 and TRBJ2-7; possible D gene TRBD1, 5 bases. Germline-derived CDR1 and CDR2 are SGHTA and FQGTGA. V was pared by 1 base and J by 8 bases, with 9 bases between. The CDR3 consists of 12 residues. CDR3 sequence: CASSLMKGKQYF. The CDR3 nucleotides are TGTGCCAGCAGCTTAATGAAGGGGAAGCAGTACTTC.

This clonotype was picked up a small number of times. J is TRBJ2-1 and V is TRBV4-2, with 8 bases matching TRBD2. V dropped 3 bases and J dropped 1; count of bases not matched to a gene: 5. Germline V gives CDR1 LGHNA, CDR2 YNFKEQ. There are 16 residues in the CDR3. CDR3 nucleotides: TGTGCCAGCAGCCAGACTAGCGTTATTTCCTACAATGAGCAGTTCTTC. This sequence encodes CASSQTSVISYNEQFF.

This clonotype was counted only a few times. The V and J genes are TRBV6-2 or TRBV6-3 and TRBJ1-4, with 7 bases identical to TRBD1. This CDR3 contains 14 residues. Germline V CDR1 and CDR2: MNHEY, SVGEGT. Germline trimming cut 6 bases from V and 8 bases from J; bases unmatched to any gene: 9. The CDR3 spells CASRYGQASEKLFF. CDR3 DNA: TGTGCCAGCAGATACGGACAGGCTTCCGAAAAACTGTTTTTT.

In its sample, this clonotype was seen a few times. The chain links TRBV5-1 to TRBJ2-3; TRBD2 matches at 11 bases. The length of the CDR3 is 18 residues. V shed 3 bases, J shed 0 bases, and the junction held 9 bases outside the gene matches. Germline V gene data show CDR1 as SGHRS and CDR2 as YFSETQ. In DNA form, the CDR3 reads TGCGCCAGCAGCTCCAGCCCCCCTAGCGGGGGGAGCACAGATACGCAGTATTTT. It is translated as CASSSSPPSGGSTDTQYF.

The V and J genes are TRBV10-2 and TRBJ1-1; TRBD1 aligns across 8 bases. Trimming cost V 7 bases and J 4 bases; bases outside gene matches: 8. This CDR3 has 14 residues. Germline CDR1 is WSHSY and CDR2 is SAAADI. CDR3 region: CASTLDRGGTEAFF. The CDR3 nucleotides are TGCGCCAGCACCCTAGACAGGGGCGGCACTGAAGCTTTCTTT.

This chain connects TRBV4-1 to TRBJ2-7; no firm D call. CDR3 length: 14 amino acids. The V and J ends lost 0 bases and 3 bases respectively, with 9 bases between them. Germline V gene lookup returns CDR1 MGHRA and CDR2 YSYEKL. The CDR3 loop is CASSQEVVNYEQYF. The CDR3 nucleotides are TGCGCCAGCAGCCAAGAGGTAGTTAACTACGAGCAGTACTTC.

The chain combines TRBV19 with TRBJ2-2, with 7 bases matching TRBD1. V dropped 9 bases and J dropped 0; count of bases not matched to a gene: 10. Germline CDR1 and CDR2: LNHDA and SQIVND (reference sequence). The CDR3 has 16 amino acids. CDR3 sequence (DNA): TGTGCCAGCAACCCACAGGGACAGTCGAACACCGGGGAGCTGTTTTTT. Translating gives CASNPQGQSNTGELFF. Full variable domain (outside the CDR3, taken from reference TRBV19 and TRBJ2-2): DGGITQSPKYLFRKEGQNVTLSCEQNLNHDAMYWYRQDPGQGLRLIYYSQIVNDFQKGDIAEGYSVSREKKESFPLTVTSAQKNPTAFYLCASNPQGQSNTGELFFGEGSRLTVL.

The sample holds a few counts of this clonotype. This chain links TRBV19 with TRBJ2-1; 7 nucleotides match TRBD2. Per the germline V gene, CDR1 is LNHDA and CDR2 is SQIVND (reference sequence). The trim removed 3 bases at V and 1 base at J, leaving 6 bases unmatched. CDR3 length: 16 residues. The CDR3 loop is CASSIWASGSYNEQFF. The CDR3 DNA reads as TGTGCCAGTAGTATCTGGGCTAGCGGATCCTACAATGAGCAGTTCTTC.